This is a list of T cell receptor beta chains from one sample in a study of blood T cell repertoires in COVID-19. Produced via immunoSEQ multiplex PCR; TCRdb's table is partial and in-frame only. The sample holds approximately 210,000 clones, roughly 83% seen once. The sample comprised peripheral blood. The receptor set was obtained from a woman aged 70-85 years with active or convalescent COVID-19. The CDR3 runs from the conserved cysteine through the conserved F or W. The D gene is left open where the match is weak. The size entry is marked missing in some rows and otherwise reads once, few, many or a size class.

clone size: NA; V gene: TRBV19; J gene: TRBJ1-2; D gene: NA; CDR3 protein: CASSIRRGGANYGYTF; CDR3 DNA: TGTGCCAGTAGTATCAGGCGGGGAGGGGCTAACTATGGCTACACCTTC
clone size: few; V gene: TRBV24-1; J gene: TRBJ2-2; D gene: NA; CDR3 protein: CATSDLTGTTGELFF; CDR3 DNA: TGTGCCACCAGTGATCTGACAGGCACCACCGGGGAGCTGTTTTTT
clone size: NA; V gene: TRBV7-3; J gene: TRBJ2-1; D gene: NA; CDR3 protein: CASSIRDNNEQFF; CDR3 DNA: TGTGCCAGCAGTATTCGTGACAACAATGAGCAGTTCTTC
clone size: NA; V gene: TRBV3-1/TRBV3-2; J gene: TRBJ2-1; D gene: TRBD2; CDR3 protein: CASSQAETSGRLF; CDR3 DNA: TGTGCCAGCAGCCAGGCCGAGACTAGCGGGAGACTCTTC
clone size: once; V gene: TRBV15; J gene: TRBJ2-1; D gene: TRBD2; CDR3 protein: CATSRGGAGGGNEQFF; CDR3 DNA: TGTGCCACCAGCAGGGGTGGGGCGGGAGGAGGCAATGAGCAGTTCTTC
clone size: once; V gene: TRBV5-1; J gene: TRBJ2-1; D gene: TRBD1; CDR3 protein: CASSWTGINNEQFF; CDR3 DNA: TGCGCCAGCAGCTGGACAGGGATTAACAATGAGCAGTTCTTC
clone size: NA; V gene: TRBV5-1; J gene: TRBJ1-5; D gene: TRBD1; CDR3 protein: CASSLGDREEQPQHF; CDR3 DNA: TGCGCCAGCAGCTTGGGGGACAGGGAGGAACAGCCCCAGCATTTT
clone size: NA; V gene: TRBV7-8; J gene: TRBJ2-7; D gene: TRBD1; CDR3 protein: CASSRQLGQGYEQYF; CDR3 DNA: TGTGCCAGCAGCCGCCAATTGGGACAGGGCTACGAGCAGTACTTC
clone size: NA; V gene: TRBV18; J gene: TRBJ2-7; D gene: NA; CDR3 protein: CASSPLDGIPPSGYEQYF; CDR3 DNA: TGTGCCAGCTCACCACTAGATGGTATCCCCCCATCCGGCTACGAGCAGTACTTC
clone size: NA; V gene: TRBV5-4; J gene: TRBJ2-1; D gene: TRBD2; CDR3 protein: CASSFSTSGRTSYNEQFF; CDR3 DNA: TGTGCCAGCAGCTTTTCCACTAGCGGGAGGACCTCCTACAATGAGCAGTTCTTC
clone size: NA; V gene: TRBV5-1; J gene: TRBJ2-5; D gene: TRBD2; CDR3 protein: CASSPSGGQETQYF; CDR3 DNA: TGCGCCAGCAGCCCGAGCGGGGGGCAAGAGACCCAGTACTTC
clone size: NA; V gene: TRBV14; J gene: TRBJ2-1; D gene: TRBD2; CDR3 protein: CASSRLASGGNEQFF; CDR3 DNA: TGTGCCAGCAGCAGACTGGCTAGCGGGGGAAATGAGCAGTTCTTC
clone size: NA; V gene: TRBV4-1; J gene: TRBJ2-3; D gene: TRBD1; CDR3 protein: CASSRPGQGGVFTDTQYF; CDR3 DNA: TGCGCCAGCAGCCGGCCGGGACAGGGGGGAGTGTTCACAGATACGCAGTATTTT
clone size: NA; V gene: TRBV5-1; J gene: TRBJ2-1; D gene: TRBD2; CDR3 protein: CASSLEGLAVSSYNEQFF; CDR3 DNA: TGCGCCAGCAGCTTGGAAGGACTAGCGGTTAGCTCCTACAATGAGCAGTTCTTC
clone size: NA; V gene: TRBV27; J gene: TRBJ2-1; D gene: NA; CDR3 protein: CASSPFDTTYNEQFF; CDR3 DNA: TGTGCCAGCAGTCCCTTTGACACAACCTACAATGAGCAGTTCTTC
clone size: once; V gene: TRBV28; J gene: TRBJ2-2; D gene: NA; CDR3 protein: CASSFQGLATGELFF; CDR3 DNA: TGTGCCAGCAGTTTTCAGGGGTTGGCCACCGGGGAGCTGTTTTTT
clone size: NA; V gene: TRBV30; J gene: TRBJ1-3; D gene: NA; CDR3 protein: CAWSVRGGDTIYF; CDR3 DNA: TGTGCCTGGAGTGTACGGGGAGGTGACACCATATATTTT
clone size: NA; V gene: TRBV19; J gene: TRBJ2-1; D gene: NA; CDR3 protein: CASNEDTDNEQFF; CDR3 DNA: TGTGCCAGTAATGAGGATACCGACAATGAGCAGTTCTTC
clone size: NA; V gene: TRBV5-1; J gene: TRBJ2-7; D gene: TRBD2; CDR3 protein: CASSPLGGRYEQYF; CDR3 DNA: TGCGCCAGCAGCCCCCTGGGCGGGAGGTACGAGCAGTACTTC
clone size: NA; V gene: TRBV15; J gene: TRBJ1-5; D gene: NA; CDR3 protein: CATSRSRQGGNQPQHF; CDR3 DNA: TGTGCCACCAGCAGATCCCGACAAGGTGGCAATCAGCCCCAGCATTTT
clone size: NA; V gene: TRBV28; J gene: TRBJ1-2; D gene: NA; CDR3 protein: CASTLGGGGWTYGYTF; CDR3 DNA: TGTGCCAGCACCCTGGGAGGGGGTGGCTGGACCTATGGCTACACCTTC
clone size: NA; V gene: TRBV19; J gene: TRBJ2-7; D gene: TRBD2; CDR3 protein: CASSTRTSGSSEQYF; CDR3 DNA: TGTGCCAGTAGTACAAGGACTAGCGGGAGTTCCGAGCAGTACTTC
clone size: NA; V gene: TRBV6-1; J gene: TRBJ1-4; D gene: NA; CDR3 protein: CASSDSPGGVFF; CDR3 DNA: TGTGCCAGCAGTGATTCTCCTGGCGGGGTGTTTTTT
clone size: few; V gene: TRBV7-9; J gene: TRBJ1-1; D gene: NA; CDR3 protein: CASSPLTATNTEAFF; CDR3 DNA: TGTGCCAGCAGCCCCTTGACAGCCACTAACACTGAAGCTTTCTTT
clone size: NA; V gene: TRBV3-1/TRBV3-2; J gene: TRBJ1-5; D gene: TRBD1; CDR3 protein: CASSQEPGQDNSEHYSNQPQHF; CDR3 DNA: TGTGCCAGCAGCCAAGAACCGGGACAGGACAATTCGGAACATTATAGCAATCAGCCCCAGCATTTT
clone size: NA; V gene: TRBV7-9; J gene: TRBJ1-4; D gene: TRBD1; CDR3 protein: CASSSGTGQVVSEKLFF; CDR3 DNA: TGTGCCAGCAGTTCAGGGACAGGCCAAGTAGTAAGTGAAAAACTGTTTTTT
clone size: NA; V gene: TRBV5-1; J gene: TRBJ1-2; D gene: TRBD1; CDR3 protein: CASRGQGAHYGYTF; CDR3 DNA: TGCGCCAGTAGGGGACAGGGGGCCCACTATGGCTACACCTTC
clone size: once; V gene: TRBV7-2; J gene: TRBJ2-2; D gene: NA; CDR3 protein: CASSSPPMRTGELFF; CDR3 DNA: TGTGCCAGCAGCTCCCCTCCCATGAGAACCGGGGAGCTGTTTTTT
clone size: once; V gene: TRBV27; J gene: TRBJ1-4; D gene: NA; CDR3 protein: CASSDLGGWEKLFF; CDR3 DNA: TGTGCCAGCAGTGACCTCGGGGGATGGGAAAAACTGTTTTTT
clone size: NA; V gene: TRBV25-1; J gene: TRBJ2-7; D gene: TRBD2; CDR3 protein: CASSEASGTYEQYF; CDR3 DNA: TGTGCCAGCAGTGAAGCTAGCGGGACCTACGAGCAGTACTTC
clone size: few; V gene: TRBV7-3; J gene: TRBJ2-6; D gene: NA; CDR3 protein: CASSFIGVGFSGANVLTF; CDR3 DNA: TGTGCCAGCAGCTTCATAGGGGTCGGGTTTTCTGGGGCCAACGTCCTGACTTTC
clone size: NA; V gene: TRBV25-1; J gene: TRBJ1-3; D gene: NA; CDR3 protein: CASGPGLGRNTIYF; CDR3 DNA: TGTGCCAGCGGCCCCGGCCTTGGGCGAAACACCATATATTTT
clone size: NA; V gene: TRBV19; J gene: TRBJ2-1; D gene: TRBD1; CDR3 protein: CASSWDREYEQFF; CDR3 DNA: TGTGCCAGTAGTTGGGACAGGGAGTACGAGCAGTTCTTC
clone size: NA; V gene: TRBV18; J gene: TRBJ2-7; D gene: NA; CDR3 protein: CASSSQSGLSTYEQYF; CDR3 DNA: TGTGCCAGCTCATCCCAGTCAGGGCTATCTACCTACGAGCAGTACTTC
clone size: NA; V gene: TRBV3-1/TRBV3-2; J gene: TRBJ2-5; D gene: NA; CDR3 protein: CASSYSQGAQETQYF; CDR3 DNA: TGTGCCAGCAGCTATTCCCAAGGAGCTCAAGAGACCCAGTACTTC
clone size: NA; V gene: TRBV6-5; J gene: TRBJ1-3; D gene: NA; CDR3 protein: CASSYDSSGNTIYF; CDR3 DNA: TGTGCCAGCAGTTACGATAGCTCTGGAAACACCATATATTTT
clone size: NA; V gene: TRBV13; J gene: TRBJ1-2; D gene: TRBD1; CDR3 protein: CASSLGPTGGAGGYTF; CDR3 DNA: TGTGCCAGCAGCTTAGGGCCGACAGGGGGCGCGGGTGGCTACACCTTC
clone size: NA; V gene: TRBV5-1; J gene: TRBJ2-2; D gene: TRBD2; CDR3 protein: CASSLAGVNTGELFF; CDR3 DNA: TGCGCCAGCAGTCTAGCGGGGGTAAACACCGGGGAGCTGTTTTTT
clone size: once; V gene: TRBV5-1; J gene: TRBJ2-3; D gene: NA; CDR3 protein: CASSLDSSTDTQYF; CDR3 DNA: TGCGCCAGCAGCTTGGACAGTAGCACAGATACGCAGTATTTT
clone size: once; V gene: TRBV3-1/TRBV3-2; J gene: TRBJ2-3; D gene: TRBD1; CDR3 protein: CASSPQSGQGKVTQYF; CDR3 DNA: TGTGCCAGCAGCCCCCAATCCGGACAGGGAAAAGTGACGCAGTATTTT
clone size: NA; V gene: TRBV3-1/TRBV3-2; J gene: TRBJ2-2; D gene: TRBD2; CDR3 protein: CASSLSGRAAGGELFF; CDR3 DNA: TGTGCCAGCAGCCTTAGCGGGAGGGCGGCAGGCGGGGAGCTGTTTTTT
clone size: NA; V gene: TRBV11-2; J gene: TRBJ2-5; D gene: NA; CDR3 protein: CASSLGGGYEETQYF; CDR3 DNA: TGTGCCAGCAGCCTGGGAGGGGGGTACGAAGAGACCCAGTACTTC
clone size: NA; V gene: TRBV6-5; J gene: TRBJ2-3; D gene: NA; CDR3 protein: CASSRDTSAYTQYF; CDR3 DNA: TGTGCCAGCAGCCGGGACACCTCTGCGTATACGCAGTATTTT
clone size: NA; V gene: TRBV28; J gene: TRBJ2-7; D gene: TRBD2; CDR3 protein: CASYLAGGYEQYF; CDR3 DNA: TGTGCCAGCTACCTAGCGGGAGGTTACGAGCAGTACTTC
clone size: NA; V gene: TRBV15; J gene: TRBJ2-7; D gene: NA; CDR3 protein: CATSPRPTGEQYF; CDR3 DNA: TGTGCCACCAGCCCCAGGCCCACTGGCGAGCAGTACTTC
clone size: NA; V gene: TRBV10-3; J gene: TRBJ1-5; D gene: TRBD1; CDR3 protein: CATGQGSNQPQHF; CDR3 DNA: TGTGCCACGGGACAGGGAAGCAATCAGCCCCAGCATTTT
clone size: NA; V gene: TRBV7-9; J gene: TRBJ2-2; D gene: NA; CDR3 protein: CASSLGASTGELFF; CDR3 DNA: TGTGCCAGCAGCTTAGGGGCGAGCACCGGGGAGCTGTTTTTT
clone size: NA; V gene: TRBV5-6; J gene: TRBJ1-1; D gene: TRBD1; CDR3 protein: CASSAAGGNTEAFF; CDR3 DNA: TGTGCCAGCAGCGCCGCAGGGGGCAATACTGAAGCTTTCTTT
clone size: NA; V gene: TRBV4-2; J gene: TRBJ2-1; D gene: TRBD2; CDR3 protein: CASSQDASGGSYNEQFF; CDR3 DNA: TGTGCCAGCAGCCAAGACGCTAGCGGGGGGTCCTACAATGAGCAGTTCTTC
clone size: NA; V gene: TRBV5-4; J gene: TRBJ2-2; D gene: TRBD2; CDR3 protein: CASSPQWGLITGELFF; CDR3 DNA: TGTGCCAGCAGTCCCCAGTGGGGACTAATCACCGGGGAGCTGTTTTTT
clone size: NA; V gene: TRBV3-1/TRBV3-2; J gene: TRBJ2-3; D gene: NA; CDR3 protein: CASSQVHTGRGPGADTQYF; CDR3 DNA: TGTGCCAGCAGCCAAGTCCACACGGGGCGGGGACCTGGGGCAGATACGCAGTATTTT
clone size: NA; V gene: TRBV3-1/TRBV3-2; J gene: TRBJ1-1; D gene: NA; CDR3 protein: CASSQGTGDTEAFF; CDR3 DNA: TGTGCCAGCAGCCAAGGGACGGGGGACACTGAAGCTTTCTTT
clone size: NA; V gene: TRBV4-1; J gene: TRBJ2-7; D gene: TRBD1; CDR3 protein: CASSRLTGGGDEQYF; CDR3 DNA: TGCGCCAGCAGCCGTCTGACAGGGGGCGGCGACGAGCAGTACTTC